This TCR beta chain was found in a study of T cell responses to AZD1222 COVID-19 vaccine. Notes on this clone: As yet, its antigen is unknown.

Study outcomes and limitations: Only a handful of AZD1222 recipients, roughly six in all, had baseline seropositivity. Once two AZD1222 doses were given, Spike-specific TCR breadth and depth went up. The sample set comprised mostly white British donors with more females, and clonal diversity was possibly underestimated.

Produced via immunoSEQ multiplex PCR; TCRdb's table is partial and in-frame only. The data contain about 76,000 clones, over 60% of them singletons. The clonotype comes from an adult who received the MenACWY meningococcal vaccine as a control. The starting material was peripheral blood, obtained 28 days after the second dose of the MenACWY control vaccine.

In DNA, the CDR3 is TGTGCCAGCAGTAGAACAGGGGTAGGGGAGCAGTACTTC. Amino acid sequence: CASSRTGVGEQYF. The gene calls are TRBV2 and TRBJ2-7; 7 positions match TRBD1. This CDR3 is built from 13 residues. The ends lost 5 bases at V and 7 bases at J; junction bases unmatched: 8. Germline values: CDR1 SNHLY, CDR2 FYNNEI.